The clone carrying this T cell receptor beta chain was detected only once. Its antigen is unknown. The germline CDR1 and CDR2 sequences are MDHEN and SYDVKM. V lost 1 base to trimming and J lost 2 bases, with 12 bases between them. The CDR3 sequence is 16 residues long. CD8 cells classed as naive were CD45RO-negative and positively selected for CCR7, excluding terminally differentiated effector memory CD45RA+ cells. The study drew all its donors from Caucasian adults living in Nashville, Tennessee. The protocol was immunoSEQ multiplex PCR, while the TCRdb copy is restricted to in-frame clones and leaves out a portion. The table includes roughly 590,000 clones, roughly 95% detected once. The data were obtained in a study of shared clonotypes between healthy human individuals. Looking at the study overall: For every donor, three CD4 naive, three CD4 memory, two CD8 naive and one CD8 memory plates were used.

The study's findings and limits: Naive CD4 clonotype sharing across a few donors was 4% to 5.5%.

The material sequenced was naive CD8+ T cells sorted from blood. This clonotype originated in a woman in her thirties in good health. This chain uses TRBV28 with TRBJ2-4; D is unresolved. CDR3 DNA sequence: TGTGCCAGCAGTTTATATGTAGGCGCAACCAAAAACATTCAGTACTTC. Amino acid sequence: CASSLYVGATKNIQYF. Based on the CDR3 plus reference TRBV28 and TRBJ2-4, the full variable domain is DVKVTQSSRYLVKRTGEKVFLECVQDMDHENMFWYRQDPGLGLRLIYFSYDVKMKEKGDIPEGYSVSREKKERFSLILESASTNQTSMYLCASSLYVGATKNIQYFGAGTRLSVL.